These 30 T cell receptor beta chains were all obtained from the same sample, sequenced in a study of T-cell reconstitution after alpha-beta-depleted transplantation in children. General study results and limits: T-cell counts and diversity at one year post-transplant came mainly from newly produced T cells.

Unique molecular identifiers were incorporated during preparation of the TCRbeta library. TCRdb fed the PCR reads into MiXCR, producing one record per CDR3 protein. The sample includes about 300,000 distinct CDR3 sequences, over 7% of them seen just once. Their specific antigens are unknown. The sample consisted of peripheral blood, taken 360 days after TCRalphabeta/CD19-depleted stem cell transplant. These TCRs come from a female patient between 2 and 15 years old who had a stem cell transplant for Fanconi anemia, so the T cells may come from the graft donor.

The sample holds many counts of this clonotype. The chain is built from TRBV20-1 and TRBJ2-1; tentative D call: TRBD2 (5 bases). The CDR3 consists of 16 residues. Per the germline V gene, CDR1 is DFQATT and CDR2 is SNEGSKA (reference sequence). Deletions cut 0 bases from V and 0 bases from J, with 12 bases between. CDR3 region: CSARDWVGSSYNEQFF. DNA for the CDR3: TGCAGTGCTAGAGATTGGGTGGGGAGCTCCTACAATGAGCAGTTCTTC.

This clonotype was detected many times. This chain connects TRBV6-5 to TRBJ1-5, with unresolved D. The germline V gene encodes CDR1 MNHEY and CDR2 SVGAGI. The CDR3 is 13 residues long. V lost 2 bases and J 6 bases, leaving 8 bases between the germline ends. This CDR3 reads CASSYTVSQPQHF. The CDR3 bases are TGTGCCAGCAGTTACACGGTATCTCAGCCCCAGCATTTT.

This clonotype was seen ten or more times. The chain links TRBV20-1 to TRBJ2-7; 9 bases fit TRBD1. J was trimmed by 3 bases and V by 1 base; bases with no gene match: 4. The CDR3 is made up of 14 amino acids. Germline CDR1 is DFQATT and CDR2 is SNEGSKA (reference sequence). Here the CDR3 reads CSARGGQGLYEQYF. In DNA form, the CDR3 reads TGCAGTGCTAGAGGGGGACAGGGACTCTACGAGCAGTACTTC.

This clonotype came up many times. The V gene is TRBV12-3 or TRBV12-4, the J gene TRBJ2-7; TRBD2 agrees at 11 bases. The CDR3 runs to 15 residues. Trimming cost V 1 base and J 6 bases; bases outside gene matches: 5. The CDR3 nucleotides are TGTGCCAGCAGTTTAGGGGTAGCGGGGGGGCTCGAGCAGTACTTC. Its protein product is CASSLGVAGGLEQYF.

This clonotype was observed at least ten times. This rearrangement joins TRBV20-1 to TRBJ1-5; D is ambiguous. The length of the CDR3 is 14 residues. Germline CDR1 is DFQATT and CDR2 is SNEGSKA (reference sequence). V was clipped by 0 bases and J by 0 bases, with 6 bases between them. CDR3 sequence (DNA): TGCAGTGCTAGAGAGGGCAATAGCAATCAGCCCCAGCATTTT. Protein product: CSAREGNSNQPQHF.

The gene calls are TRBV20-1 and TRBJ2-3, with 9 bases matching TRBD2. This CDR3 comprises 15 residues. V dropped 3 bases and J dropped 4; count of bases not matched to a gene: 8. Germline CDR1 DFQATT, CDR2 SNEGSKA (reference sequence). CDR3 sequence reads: CSARALAGTADTQYF. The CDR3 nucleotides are TGCAGTGCTAGGGCTCTAGCGGGGACCGCAGATACGCAGTATTTT.

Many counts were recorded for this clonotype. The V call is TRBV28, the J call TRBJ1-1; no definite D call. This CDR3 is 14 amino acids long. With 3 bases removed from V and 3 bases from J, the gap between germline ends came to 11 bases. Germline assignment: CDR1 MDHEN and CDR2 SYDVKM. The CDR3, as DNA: TGTGCCAGCAGTTTCGGTGGAGTGGACACTGAAGCTTTCTTT. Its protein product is CASSFGGVDTEAFF.

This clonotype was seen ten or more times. CDR3 DNA: TGCAGCGTGGACAGGGGGCTTGGCTACACCTTC. Amino acids: CSVDRGLGYTF. This rearrangement joins TRBV29-1 to TRBJ1-2, with 11 bases aligning to TRBD1. Germline CDR1 and CDR2: SQVTM and ANQGSEA. The CDR3 is 11 amino acids. V was clipped by 6 bases and J by 7 bases; unmatched bases: 1.

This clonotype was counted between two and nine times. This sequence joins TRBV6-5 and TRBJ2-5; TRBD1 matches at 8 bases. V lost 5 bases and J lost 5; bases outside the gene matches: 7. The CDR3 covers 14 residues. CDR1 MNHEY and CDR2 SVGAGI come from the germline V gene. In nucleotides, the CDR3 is TGTGCCAGCAGTCACAGGGGACAGGCGGAGACCCAGTACTTC. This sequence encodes CASSHRGQAETQYF.

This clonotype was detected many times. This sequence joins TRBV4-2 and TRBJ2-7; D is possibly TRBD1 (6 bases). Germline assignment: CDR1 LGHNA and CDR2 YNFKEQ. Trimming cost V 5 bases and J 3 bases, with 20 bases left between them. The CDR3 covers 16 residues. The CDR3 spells CASSFSAGVSRYEQYF. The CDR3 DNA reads TGTGCCAGCAGCTTTTCGGCAGGGGTTTCACGCTACGAGCAGTACTTC.

The CDR3 here is CASSYRSPYEQYV. CDR3 bases: TGTGCCAGCAGTTACCGCAGTCCCTACGAGCAGTACGTC. The rearrangement links TRBV6-2 or TRBV6-3 to TRBJ2-7, with no clear D. Germline V gives CDR1 MNHEY, CDR2 SVGEGT. The CDR3 runs 13 residues. V was clipped by 2 bases and J by 2 bases, with 7 bases between them.

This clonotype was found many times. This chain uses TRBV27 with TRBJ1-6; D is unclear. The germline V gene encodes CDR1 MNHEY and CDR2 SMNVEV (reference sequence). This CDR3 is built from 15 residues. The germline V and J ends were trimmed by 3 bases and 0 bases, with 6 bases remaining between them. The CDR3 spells CASSFRDSYNSPLHF. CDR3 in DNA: TGTGCCAGCAGTTTCCGGGACTCCTATAATTCACCCCTCCACTTT.

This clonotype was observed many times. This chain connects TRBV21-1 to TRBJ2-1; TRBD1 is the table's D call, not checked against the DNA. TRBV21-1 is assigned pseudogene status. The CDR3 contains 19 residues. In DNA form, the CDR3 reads TGTGCCAGCAGCAAAGTGGCAGGGAAAGTAAGCCCGCCCTACAATGAGCAGTTCTTC. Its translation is CASSKVAGKVSPPYNEQFF.

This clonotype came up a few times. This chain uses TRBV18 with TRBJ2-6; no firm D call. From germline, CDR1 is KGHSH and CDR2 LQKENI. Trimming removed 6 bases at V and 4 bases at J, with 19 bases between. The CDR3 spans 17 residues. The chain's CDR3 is CASSVLSWNSGANVLTF. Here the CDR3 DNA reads TGTGCCAGCTCCGTATTGAGTTGGAACTCCGGGGCCAACGTCCTGACTTTC. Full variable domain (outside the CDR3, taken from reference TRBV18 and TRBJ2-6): NAGVMQNPRHLVRRRGQEARLRCSPMKGHSHVYWYRQLPEEGLKFMVYLQKENIIDESGMPKERFSAEFPKEGPSILRIQQVVRGDSAAYFCASSVLSWNSGANVLTFGAGSRLTVL.

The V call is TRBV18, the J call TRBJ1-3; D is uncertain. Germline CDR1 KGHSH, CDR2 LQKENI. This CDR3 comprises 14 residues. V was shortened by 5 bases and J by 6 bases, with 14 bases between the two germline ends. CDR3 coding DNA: TGTGCCAGCTCATCAACATATCGGGAAAACACCATATATTTT. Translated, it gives CASSSTYRENTIYF.

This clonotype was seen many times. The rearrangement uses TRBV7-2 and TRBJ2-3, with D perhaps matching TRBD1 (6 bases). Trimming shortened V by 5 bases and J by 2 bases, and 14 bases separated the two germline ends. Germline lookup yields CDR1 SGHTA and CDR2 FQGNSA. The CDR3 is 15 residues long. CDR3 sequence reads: CASSPLGAYTDTQYF. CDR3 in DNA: TGTGCCAGCAGCCCTCTGGGGGCTTACACAGATACGCAGTATTTT.

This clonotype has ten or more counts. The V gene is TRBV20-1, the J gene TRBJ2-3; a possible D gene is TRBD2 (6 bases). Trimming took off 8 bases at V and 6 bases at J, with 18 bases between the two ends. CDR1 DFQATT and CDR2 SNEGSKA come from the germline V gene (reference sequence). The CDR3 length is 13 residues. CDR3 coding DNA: TGCAGTCCATTCTGGGGGGAAAGGGATACGCAGTATTTT. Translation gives CSPFWGERDTQYF.

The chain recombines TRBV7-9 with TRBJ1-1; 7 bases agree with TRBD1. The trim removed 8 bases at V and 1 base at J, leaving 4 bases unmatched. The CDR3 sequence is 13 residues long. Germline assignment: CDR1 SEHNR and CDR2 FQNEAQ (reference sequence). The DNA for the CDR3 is TGTGCCAGCCGGGACAGAGCGAACACTGAAGCTTTCTTT. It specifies CASRDRANTEAFF.

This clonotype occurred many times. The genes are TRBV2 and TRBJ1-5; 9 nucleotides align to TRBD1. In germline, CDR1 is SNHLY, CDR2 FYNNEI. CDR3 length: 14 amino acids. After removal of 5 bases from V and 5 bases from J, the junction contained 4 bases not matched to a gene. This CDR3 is CASSTGQGYQPQHF. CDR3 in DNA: TGTGCCAGCAGTACGGGACAGGGCTATCAGCCCCAGCATTTT.

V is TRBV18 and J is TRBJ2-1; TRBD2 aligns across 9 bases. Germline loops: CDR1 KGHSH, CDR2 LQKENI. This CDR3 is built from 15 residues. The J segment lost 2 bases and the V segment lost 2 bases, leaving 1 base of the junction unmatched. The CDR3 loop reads CASSPIAGAYNEQFF. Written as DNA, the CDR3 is TGTGCCAGCTCACCAATAGCGGGGGCCTACAATGAGCAGTTCTTC.

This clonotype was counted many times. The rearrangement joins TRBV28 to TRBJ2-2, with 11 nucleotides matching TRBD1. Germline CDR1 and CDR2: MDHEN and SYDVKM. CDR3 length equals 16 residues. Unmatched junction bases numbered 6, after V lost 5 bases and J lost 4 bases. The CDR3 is CASSSGQGASTGELFF. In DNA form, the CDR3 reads TGTGCCAGCAGTAGCGGACAGGGGGCGAGCACCGGGGAGCTGTTTTTT.

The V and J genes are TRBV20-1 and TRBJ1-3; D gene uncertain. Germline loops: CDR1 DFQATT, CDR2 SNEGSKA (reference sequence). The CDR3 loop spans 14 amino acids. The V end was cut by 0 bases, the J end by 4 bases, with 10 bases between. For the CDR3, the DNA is TGCAGTGCTAGAGATCCCCCCAGGGGAAACACCATATATTTT. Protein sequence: CSARDPPRGNTIYF.

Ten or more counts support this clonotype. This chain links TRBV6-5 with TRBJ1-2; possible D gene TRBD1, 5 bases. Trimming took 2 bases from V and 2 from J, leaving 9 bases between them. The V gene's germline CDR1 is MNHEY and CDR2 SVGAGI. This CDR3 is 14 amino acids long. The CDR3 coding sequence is TGTGCCAGCAGTTACCGCAGGGAAAACTATGGCTACACCTTC. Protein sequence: CASSYRRENYGYTF.

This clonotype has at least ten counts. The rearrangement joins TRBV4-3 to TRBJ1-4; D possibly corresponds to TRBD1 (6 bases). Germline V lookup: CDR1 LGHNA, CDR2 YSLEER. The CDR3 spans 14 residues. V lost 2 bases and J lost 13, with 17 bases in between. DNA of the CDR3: TGCGCCAGCAGCCAACTAGATTTGGGGGGCCGACTGTTTTTT. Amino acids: CASSQLDLGGRLFF.

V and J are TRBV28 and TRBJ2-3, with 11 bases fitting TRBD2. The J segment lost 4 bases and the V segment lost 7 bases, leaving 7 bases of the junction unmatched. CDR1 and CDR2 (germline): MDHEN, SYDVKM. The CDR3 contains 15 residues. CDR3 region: CASTTLAGGADTQYF. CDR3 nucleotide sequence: TGTGCCAGCACGACTCTAGCGGGAGGCGCAGATACGCAGTATTTT.

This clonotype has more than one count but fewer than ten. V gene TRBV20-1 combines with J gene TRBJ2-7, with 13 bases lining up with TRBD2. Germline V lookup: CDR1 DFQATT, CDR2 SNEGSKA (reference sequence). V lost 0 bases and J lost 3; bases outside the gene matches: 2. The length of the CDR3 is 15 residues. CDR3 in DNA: TGCAGTGCTAGAGATGGGACTAGCGGGAACTACGAGCAGTACTTC. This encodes CSARDGTSGNYEQYF.

CDR3 sequence reads: CASSGTRFPSGANVLTF. In nucleotides, the CDR3 is TGCGCCAGCAGTGGGACTAGGTTCCCCTCTGGGGCCAACGTCCTGACTTTC. This rearrangement joins TRBV10-2 to TRBJ2-6, with 7 bases matching TRBD2. With V trimmed by 4 bases and J by 0 bases, 6 bases remained unmatched. This CDR3 is 17 amino acids long. Per germline, CDR1 WSHSY and CDR2 SAAADI.

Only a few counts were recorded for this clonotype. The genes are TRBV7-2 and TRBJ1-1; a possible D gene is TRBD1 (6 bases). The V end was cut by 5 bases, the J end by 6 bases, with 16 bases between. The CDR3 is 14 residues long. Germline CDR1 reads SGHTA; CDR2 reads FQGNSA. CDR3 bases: TGTGCCAGCAGCCCTAAGCCAGGGGTCCCTGAAGCTTTCTTT. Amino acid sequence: CASSPKPGVPEAFF.

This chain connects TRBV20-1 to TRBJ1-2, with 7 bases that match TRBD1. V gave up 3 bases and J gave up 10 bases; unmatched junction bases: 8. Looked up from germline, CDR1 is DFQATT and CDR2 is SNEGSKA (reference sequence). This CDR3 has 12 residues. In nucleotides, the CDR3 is TGCAGTGCTAGTAAGGGGGCAATTGACTACACCTTC. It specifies CSASKGAIDYTF.

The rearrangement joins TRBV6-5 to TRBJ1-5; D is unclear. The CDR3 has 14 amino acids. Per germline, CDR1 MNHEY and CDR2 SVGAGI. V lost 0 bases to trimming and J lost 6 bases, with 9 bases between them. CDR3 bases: TGTGCCAGCAGTTACTCGAGATTCGGTCAGCCCCAGCATTTT. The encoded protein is CASSYSRFGQPQHF.